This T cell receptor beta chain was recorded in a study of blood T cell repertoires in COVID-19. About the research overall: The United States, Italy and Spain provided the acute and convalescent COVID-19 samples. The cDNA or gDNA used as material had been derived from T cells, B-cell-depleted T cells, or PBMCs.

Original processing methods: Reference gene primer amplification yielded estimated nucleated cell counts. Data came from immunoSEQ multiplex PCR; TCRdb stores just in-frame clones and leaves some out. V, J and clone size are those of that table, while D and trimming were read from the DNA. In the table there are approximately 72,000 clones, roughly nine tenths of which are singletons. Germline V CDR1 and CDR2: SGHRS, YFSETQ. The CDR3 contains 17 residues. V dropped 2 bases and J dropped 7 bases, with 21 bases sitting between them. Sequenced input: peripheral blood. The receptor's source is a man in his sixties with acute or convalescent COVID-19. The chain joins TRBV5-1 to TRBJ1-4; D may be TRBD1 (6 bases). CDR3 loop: CASSLTPSWGGGEKLFF. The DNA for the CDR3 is TGCGCCAGCAGCTTAACCCCGTCGTGGGGGGGCGGTGAAAAACTGTTTTTT.